A selection of T cell receptor beta chains follows, all from one sample in a study of cytomegalovirus exposure and HLA in healthy donors. The protocol was immunoSEQ multiplex PCR, while the TCRdb copy is restricted to in-frame clones and leaves out a portion. The data show 80,000 to 95,000 clones, 55% to 75% seen once. The source material was PBMCs. The receptors were gathered from a woman aged 18 to 35 in good health and CMV-seropositive. Each CDR3 is given with its conserved first and last residue. Size is stated for part of the rows, as once, few or many counts, or as a class when the clone is expanded.

12	TRBV29-1	NA	TRBJ1-1	CSGTSKNTEAFF
12	TRBV6-1	NA	TRBJ2-7	CASSLGHYEQYF
15	TRBV7-5	few	TRBJ1-5	CARSFLDRANQPQHF
14	TRBV7-9	NA	NA	CASSSPGGSYEQYF
13	TRBV29-1	NA	TRBJ2-6	CSVGEGGANVLTF
14	TRBV29-1	few	TRBJ1-2	CSPTRDRERDGYTF
14	TRBV9	NA	TRBJ1-1	CASSVGPEDTEAFF
14	TRBV18	NA	TRBJ1-5	CASSPGRGNQPQHF
15	TRBV5-6	NA	TRBJ2-5	CASSPPGLRDKTQYF
16	TRBV18	once	TRBJ2-3	CASLAGLAGTTDTQYF
14	TRBV6-5	NA	TRBJ1-2	CASSPQGGSYGYTF
15	TRBV5-1	NA	TRBJ1-3	CASSLGGKAGNTIYF
12	TRBV11-2	many	TRBJ1-2	CASSSGNYGYTF
14	TRBV6-5	NA	TRBJ1-1	CASSNRPMNTEAFF
15	TRBV7-6	NA	TRBJ2-5	CASTFSGGYQETQYF
18	TRBV28	NA	TRBJ1-5	CASITPRDIRGGNQPQHF
13	TRBV5-6	NA	TRBJ1-5	CASSLAFVQPQHF
17	TRBV5-8	NA	TRBJ2-5	CASSLEWNRDGQETQYF
12	TRBV28	NA	TRBJ1-1	CASTGQGDEAFF
13	TRBV28	NA	TRBJ1-6	CAGSPSYNSPLHF
14	TRBV9	few	TRBJ1-6	CASSGRDRGAPLHF
15	TRBV27	NA	TRBJ2-1	CASRSGSGPYNEQFF